The rows below give T cell receptor beta chains drawn from one sample of a study of cytomegalovirus exposure and HLA in healthy donors. TCRdb's table, derived via immunoSEQ multiplex PCR, lists solely in-frame clones and lacks some. The sample holds approximately 150,000 clones, approximately 80% seen once. Sequenced sample: PBMCs. The receptors come from a woman aged 25-40 years in good health and CMV-seropositive. CDR3s include the opening cysteine and the closing phenylalanine or tryptophan.

CDR3 length | J gene | V gene | CDR3 protein
18 | TRBJ1-2 | TRBV4-2 | CASSQEFWGADTNYGYTF
16 | TRBJ1-1 | TRBV28 | CASNRPGQGAGAEAFF
14 | TRBJ2-2 | TRBV6-4 | CASSDLSFTGELFF
14 | TRBJ1-6 | TRBV6-4 | CASSPRQGVSPLHF
15 | TRBJ1-2 | TRBV7-2 | CASSFGFGGNYGYTF
13 | TRBJ2-7 | TRBV30 | CAWRRGGENGQYF
14 | TRBJ2-7 | TRBV27 | CASSFTGSSYEQYF
14 | TRBJ1-1 | TRBV19 | CASIRGQGFTEAFF
15 | TRBJ1-5 | TRBV6-5 | CASSYGQGINQPQHF
14 | TRBJ1-5 | TRBV30 | CAWSIGQGVKPQHF
15 | TRBJ2-7 | TRBV28 | CASSSPSILLYEQYF
17 | TRBJ1-1 | TRBV4-2 | CASSQTTGALLGTEAFF
14 | TRBJ2-3 | TRBV9 | CASSVATTADTQYF
14 | TRBJ1-5 | TRBV10-2 | CASREAGVDQPQHF
16 | TRBJ2-1 | TRBV6-1 | CANSGGGAFTYNEQFF
15 | TRBJ1-1 | TRBV4-2 | CASSPSQGQGTEAFF
15 | TRBJ1-3 | TRBV5-1 | CASSFLGGTGNTIYF
14 | TRBJ1-2 | TRBV5-1 | CASSPKQGANGYTF
15 | TRBJ1-2 | TRBV30 | CAWSVNRHGDYGYTF
16 | TRBJ2-1 | TRBV13 | CASSSPPAGVDGEQFF
14 | TRBJ1-6 | TRBV9 | CASKPGQYNSPLHF
13 | TRBJ1-5 | TRBV4-1 | CASSQDRGQPQHF
15 | TRBJ1-1 | TRBV27 | CASSLSFGVATEAFF
15 | TRBJ2-3 | TRBV5-1 | CASSLRTGNPDTQYF
13 | TRBJ1-5 | TRBV7-2 | CASSLDRNQPQHF
16 | TRBJ2-1 | TRBV27 | CASSLILAGSYNEQFF
15 | TRBJ2-3 | TRBV5-1 | CASSTRTGYTDTQYF
16 | TRBJ2-2 | TRBV5-6 | CASSLGLAGDKRELFF
14 | TRBJ2-3 | TRBV15 | CATSRDRGADTQYF
14 | TRBJ2-5 | TRBV19 | CASRFGGAGETQYF
16 | TRBJ2-1 | TRBV7-2 | CASSPGSRHGREEQFF
16 | TRBJ2-2 | TRBV7-2 | CASSLAGTGSGGELFF
15 | TRBJ2-7 | TRBV5-1 | CASSWGTNSAYEQYF
13 | TRBJ1-6 | TRBV27 | CASSLSSGTPLHF
13 | TRBJ1-1 | TRBV7-2 | CASSLEAETEAFF
13 | TRBJ1-2 | TRBV5-4 | CASSHTDSYGYTF
13 | TRBJ1-1 | TRBV5-1 | CASTPRGDTEAFF
15 | TRBJ1-2 | TRBV21-1 | CASSKAPGGCRGYTF
16 | TRBJ1-3 | TRBV4-1 | CASRSTGFSSGNTIYF
15 | TRBJ2-5 | TRBV11-3 | CASSSGGSNQETQYF
15 | TRBJ2-1 | TRBV7-2 | CASSQWDSSYNEQFF
13 | TRBJ1-5 | TRBV29-1 | CSVETHSNQPQHF
14 | TRBJ1-3 | TRBV2 | CASRGQISGNTIYF
14 | TRBJ1-2 | TRBV6-6 | CASSPEGKGYGYTF
17 | TRBJ2-3 | TRBV4-2 | CASSQDLAGGTTDTQYF
16 | TRBJ1-1 | TRBV4-1 | CASSPTAGLLNTEAFF
11 | TRBJ2-3 | TRBV2 | CASSGADTQYF
14 | TRBJ2-1 | TRBV27 | CASQFGQGPGEQFF
18 | TRBJ2-2 | TRBV27 | CASSSIPPNRGFTGELFF
16 | TRBJ2-7 | TRBV4-2 | CASSPNGEEWSYEQYF
13 | TRBJ2-1 | TRBV2 | CASSLERVNEQFF
15 | TRBJ2-5 | TRBV7-9 | CASSLNRAGVETQYF
14 | TRBJ2-7 | TRBV5-1 | CASSLRGDSYEQYF
14 | TRBJ2-1 | TRBV4-3 | CASSQFGGNDEQFF
13 | TRBJ1-1 | TRBV21-1 | CASSRLMNTEAFF
15 | TRBJ1-2 | TRBV6-5 | CASSPAGGLLYGYTF
17 | TRBJ1-5 | TRBV19 | CASTDSRLVRSNQPQHF